Listed below are T cell receptor beta chains from one sample, sequenced in a study of technical replicates of blood from a handful of donors. TCRdb's table, derived via immunoSEQ multiplex PCR, lists solely in-frame clones and lacks some. Of some 14,000 clones listed, 75% to 90% are singletons. The sample taken for sequencing was PBMCs. The receptors were gathered from a human donor in good health. The CDR3 runs from the conserved cysteine through the conserved F or W. Fields, in order: J gene, D gene, clone size, V gene, CDR3 DNA, CDR3 protein. The D gene is left open where the match is weak. The size field is filled for only some rows; it gives once, few, many or a size class.

J: TRBJ2-1
D: TRBD2
size: .
V: TRBV5-6
DNA: TGTGCCAGCAGCTTCTCCGGGACTAGCGAGGATGAGCAGTTCTTC
CDR3: CASSFSGTSEDEQFF

J: TRBJ1-1
D: .
size: .
V: TRBV30
DNA: TGTGCCTGGGGACCCGGGATGGCTTTCTTT
CDR3: CAWGPGMAFF

J: TRBJ2-5
D: TRBD1
size: once
V: TRBV5-6
DNA: TGTGCCAGCAGCTTGGTTAGACAGGGGGATGGAGAGACCCAGTACTTC
CDR3: CASSLVRQGDGETQYF

J: TRBJ2-3
D: .
size: .
V: TRBV11-2
DNA: TGTGCCAGCAGCCCCAGGAGGGACTCCCTGGGGGATACGCAGTATTTT
CDR3: CASSPRRDSLGDTQYF

J: TRBJ2-3
D: .
size: .
V: TRBV29-1
DNA: TGCAGCGTTGCCCAACAGCCGAACCCTACAGATACGCAGTATTTT
CDR3: CSVAQQPNPTDTQYF

J: TRBJ2-3
D: TRBD2
size: .
V: TRBV5-1
DNA: TGCGCCAGCAGCCCGGGACTAGCGGGATTCGCAGATACGCAGTATTTT
CDR3: CASSPGLAGFADTQYF

J: TRBJ2-2
D: TRBD1
size: .
V: TRBV5-1
DNA: TGCGCCAGCAGCCCTGGACAGGGCGCGTCGGCCGGGGAGCTGTTTTTT
CDR3: CASSPGQGASAGELFF

J: TRBJ2-5
D: .
size: .
V: TRBV2
DNA: TGTGCCAGCAGTGAAGATACAGGGCAAGAGACCCAGTACTTC
CDR3: CASSEDTGQETQYF

J: TRBJ2-1
D: TRBD1
size: .
V: TRBV6-5
DNA: TGTGCCAGCAGCCTCCGGGACAGCTACAATGAGCAGTTCTTC
CDR3: CASSLRDSYNEQFF

J: TRBJ2-7
D: TRBD2
size: .
V: TRBV30
DNA: TGTGCCTGGAGTGTTGGGGGGACTAGCGGGACCCACGAGCAGTACTTC
CDR3: CAWSVGGTSGTHEQYF

J: TRBJ2-1
D: TRBD1
size: once
V: TRBV10-2
DNA: TGCGCCAGCAGTGACGTGACAGGGGCACTCAATGAGCAGTTCTTC
CDR3: CASSDVTGALNEQFF

J: TRBJ2-3
D: TRBD1
size: .
V: TRBV28
DNA: TGTGCCACCGAACAGGGGGTCTGGACAGATACGCAGTATTTT
CDR3: CATEQGVWTDTQYF

J: TRBJ2-7
D: .
size: .
V: TRBV7-9
DNA: TGTGCCAGCAGCGCCCGCGGAAGCCAGTCTCGGGTCGAGCAGTACTTC
CDR3: CASSARGSQSRVEQYF

J: TRBJ1-5
D: TRBD1
size: .
V: TRBV27
DNA: TGTGCCAGCAGTTTAATACAGGGGGCGGGTCAGCCCCAGCATTTT
CDR3: CASSLIQGAGQPQHF

J: TRBJ1-1
D: .
size: .
V: TRBV11-1
DNA: TGTGCCAGCAGCTTGACCGGGACAAAAAACACTGAAGCTTTCTTT
CDR3: CASSLTGTKNTEAFF

J: TRBJ2-1
D: .
size: .
V: TRBV5-1
DNA: TGCGCCAGCAGCTTCTCCTCCGGAACTATAGATGAGCAGTTCTTC
CDR3: CASSFSSGTIDEQFF

J: TRBJ1-3
D: TRBD1
size: .
V: TRBV30
DNA: TGTGCCTGGAACCGGGGCTCCCTCTTCGACAGGGGCGGAAACACCATATATTTT
CDR3: CAWNRGSLFDRGGNTIYF

J: TRBJ1-5
D: TRBD1
size: .
V: TRBV5-8
DNA: TGTGCCAGCAGCCCGGTGGGACAGGGGCGAAATCAGCCCCAGCATTTT
CDR3: CASSPVGQGRNQPQHF

J: TRBJ2-1
D: TRBD2
size: .
V: TRBV30
DNA: TGTGCCTGGAGAAAAGGGCTAGCGGGCGATGAGCAGTTCTTC
CDR3: CAWRKGLAGDEQFF

J: TRBJ2-2
D: TRBD2
size: .
V: TRBV6-5
DNA: TGTGCCAGCAGCCCCCTAGCGGGAGCCACCGGGGAGCTGTTTTTT
CDR3: CASSPLAGATGELFF

J: TRBJ2-1
D: .
size: .
V: TRBV7-8
DNA: TGTGCCAGCAGCTTTAGCGATGAGCAGTTCTTC
CDR3: CASSFSDEQFF

J: TRBJ2-3
D: TRBD2
size: .
V: TRBV10-3
DNA: TGTGCCATCAGCTCCGTAGCGGGAGGCCAGAGAGATACGCAGTATTTT
CDR3: CAISSVAGGQRDTQYF

J: TRBJ2-1
D: .
size: .
V: TRBV10-1
DNA: TGCGCCAGCACTTGGAGGGTTGGTGATGAGCAGTTCTTC
CDR3: CASTWRVGDEQFF

J: TRBJ1-5
D: .
size: .
V: TRBV7-2
DNA: TGTGCCAGCAGCTTAGCGGCGGGAAAATGGCAGCCCCAGCATTTT
CDR3: CASSLAAGKWQPQHF

J: TRBJ2-6
D: .
size: .
V: TRBV14
DNA: TGTGCCAGCAGCCAAGGGAGCTCTGGGGCCAACGTCCTGACTTTC
CDR3: CASSQGSSGANVLTF

J: TRBJ2-2
D: TRBD2
size: .
V: TRBV12-5
DNA: TGTGCTAGTGGTTTAATCTCTTCCTCGGGACTAGCGGCCTCGTACTTCAACACCGGGGAGCTGTTTTTT
CDR3: CASGLISSSGLAASYFNTGELFF

J: TRBJ2-3
D: .
size: .
V: TRBV19
DNA: TGTGCCAGTTGTCCTCAGGGCCGCACAGATACGCAGTATTTT
CDR3: CASCPQGRTDTQYF

J: TRBJ2-7
D: TRBD1
size: .
V: TRBV5-1
DNA: TGCGCCAGCAGCTCCACGACAGGGATTTTCTACGAGCAGTACTTC
CDR3: CASSSTTGIFYEQYF